This T cell receptor (beta chain) was sequenced in a study of shared clonotypes between healthy human individuals. Libraries were prepared by immunoSEQ multiplex PCR; TCRdb keeps only in-frame clonotypes and omits some of them. Of about 2.5 million clones in the sample, less than 95% are singletons; the top ten hold around 0.35%. Trimming cost V 8 bases and J 0 bases; bases outside gene matches: 3. Germline V gene sequence: CDR1 SGHVS, CDR2 FQNEAQ. This CDR3 contains 13 residues. There were no recent acute infections or vaccinations among the donors, who were healthy HIV-negative adults. The chain uses TRBV7-8 and TRBJ1-1; 7 bases are a match to TRBD1. The sequenced sample consisted of naive CD4+ T cells from PBMCs. Noted subset: CD45RA+ positively selected. The TCR originated in a man younger than 30 in good health. Some clones in this sample may be carry-over from other donors' samples. The CDR3: CASWGQMNTEAFF. The DNA for the CDR3 is TGTGCCAGCTGGGGACAGATGAACACTGAAGCTTTCTTT.